This TCR beta chain was recovered during a study of radiation and T cells in renal cell carcinoma. Regarding time point: blood 4 weeks post-SBRT, at nephrectomy. Treatment here: 15 Gy SBRT to primary tumor, nephrectomy 4 weeks later. CDR1 is SNHLY and CDR2 is FYNNEI in the germline V gene. Trimming shortened V by 6 bases and J by 4 bases, and 21 bases separated the two germline ends. The CDR3 sequence is 16 residues long. Data came from immunoSEQ multiplex PCR; TCRdb stores just in-frame clones and leaves some out. The repertoire consists of under 35,000 clones, with about 85% occurring once and the leading ten covering approximately 30%.

The rearrangement joins TRBV2 to TRBJ1-1; a weak D match, TRBD1 (6 bases). The TCR originated in a man aged 55 to 70 with renal cell carcinoma. This specimen was blood, taken from a patient whose treatment included radiotherapy and nephrectomy. The CDR3 spells CASRDFTSGVGTEAFF. As DNA, the CDR3 is TGTGCCAGCAGGGATTTCACCTCAGGGGTCGGCACTGAAGCTTTCTTT.